The 21 T cell receptor beta chains below come from one sample, sequenced in a study of blood T cells in healthy people across ages. The second PCR ran roughly 6 to 11 cycles with a sample-barcoded 5' primer and J-beta primers. TCRdb recomputed calls from the 5' RACE reads with MiXCR, one row per CDR3 protein. The sample consists of around 800,000 distinct CDR3 sequences, roughly 46% of them appearing once. The sequenced material came from blood. These receptor sequences come from a man older than 75 in good health.

The chain carries TRBV14 and TRBJ1-3; D unclear. There are 13 residues in the CDR3. Germline V CDR1 and CDR2: SGHDN, FVKESK. Trimming pared 2 bases from V and 5 bases from J, leaving 7 bases between. Here the CDR3 DNA reads TGTGCCAGCAGCCAACCCGGACGAAACACCATATATTTT. The encoded protein is CASSQPGRNTIYF.

This clonotype was observed a few times. The chain uses TRBV2 and TRBJ2-3, with D possibly being TRBD2 (6 bases). V lost 3 bases and J lost 3, with 13 bases in between. The CDR3 extends over 15 amino acids. CDR1 is SNHLY, CDR2 FYNNEI, per germline. CDR3 residues: CASSERGWLTDTQYF. The CDR3 DNA reads TGTGCCAGCAGTGAGCGGGGATGGTTGACAGATACGCAGTATTTT.

The chain couples TRBV6-5 to TRBJ2-1; TRBD2 is a possible D gene (5 bases). V was shortened by 0 bases and J by 4 bases, with 7 bases between the two germline ends. This CDR3 spans 14 amino acids. Looked up from germline, CDR1 is MNHEY and CDR2 is SVGAGI. The CDR3 is CASSYSRTYNEQFF. The CDR3, as DNA: TGTGCCAGCAGTTACTCACGGACTTACAATGAGCAGTTCTTC.

This chain connects TRBV6-2 or TRBV6-3 to TRBJ2-1, with D hard to call. Germline lookup yields CDR1 MNHEY and CDR2 SVGEGT. This CDR3 is built from 14 residues. V gave up 3 bases and J gave up 9 bases, with 15 bases separating them. The chain's CDR3 is CASSYLNVAGEQFF. DNA of the CDR3: TGTGCCAGCAGTTATCTTAACGTAGCCGGTGAGCAGTTCTTC.

The chain couples TRBV7-9 to TRBJ2-1, with D maybe TRBD2 (6 bases). The CDR3 spans 14 residues. V dropped 3 bases and J dropped 12 bases, with 18 bases sitting between them. Germline CDR1 and CDR2: SEHNR and FQNEAQ (reference sequence). CDR3 region: CASSLDSWGGGQFF. The CDR3 DNA reads as TGTGCCAGCAGCTTGGATTCCTGGGGAGGTGGGCAGTTCTTC.

The rearrangement joins TRBV10-3 to TRBJ1-5; TRBD1 matches 7 bases. The CDR3 spans 16 residues. The ends lost 6 bases at V and 3 bases at J; junction bases unmatched: 11. Germline loops: CDR1 ENHRY, CDR2 SYGVKD. The CDR3 DNA is TGTGCCATCAGCTCTTCCGGGACAGCGATCAATCAGCCCCAGCATTTT. The encoded protein is CAISSSGTAINQPQHF.

J is TRBJ2-3 and V is TRBV5-1, with D possibly matching TRBD1 (5 bases). The germline gives CDR1 SGHRS, CDR2 YFSETQ. V was clipped by 2 bases and J by 4 bases, with 14 bases between them. This CDR3 has 15 amino acids. This CDR3 is CASSLQQDHPDTQYF. The CDR3 DNA reads as TGCGCCAGCAGCTTACAACAGGACCACCCAGATACGCAGTATTTT.

The chain is built from TRBV7-2 and TRBJ2-7; 7 positions agree with TRBD2. After removal of 1 base from V and 3 bases from J, the junction contained 9 bases not matched to a gene. This CDR3 region has 16 residues. Germline CDR1 and CDR2: SGHTA and FQGNSA. Here the CDR3 reads CASSLGGGGSVYEQYF. The CDR3 DNA is TGTGCCAGCAGCTTAGGAGGTGGCGGGAGTGTCTACGAGCAGTACTTC.

This clonotype was counted only a few times. The V and J genes are TRBV14 and TRBJ1-1; 7 positions agree with TRBD1. In germline, CDR1 is SGHDN, CDR2 FVKESK. The junction had 5 bases not matched to a gene; V was cut back by 2 bases and J by 5 bases. This CDR3 region has 14 residues. CDR3 DNA sequence: TGTGCCAGCAGCCAACAGGGGGGAAGTACTGAAGCTTTCTTT. It yields the protein CASSQQGGSTEAFF. Filled out from reference TRBV14 and TRBJ1-1, the complete variable domain reads EAGVTQFPSHSVIEKGQTVTLRCDPISGHDNLYWYRRVMGKEIKFLLHFVKESKQDESGMPNNRFLAERTGGTYSTLKVQPAELEDSGVYFCASSQQGGSTEAFFGQGTRLTVV.

As regards this clonotype: Given a much more abundant clone one base away, this may be a read error. The chain employs TRBV29-1 and TRBJ2-3; D uncertain. The germline CDR1 and CDR2 sequences are SQVTM and ANQGSEA. V was trimmed by 4 bases and J by 2 bases, leaving 13 bases between them. This CDR3 has 14 residues. The CDR3 coding sequence is TGCAGCGTTGGGGAACGGGCATACACAGATACGCAGTATTTT. Its translation is CSVGERAYTDTQYF.

This clonotype turned up a few times. The rearrangement uses TRBV7-2 and TRBJ2-7, with TRBD1 as a possible D gene (6 bases). Trimming removed 4 bases from V and 12 bases from J, with 19 bases in between. CDR1 and CDR2 from the germline V gene are SGHTA and FQGNSA. The CDR3 length is 13 residues. CDR3 coding DNA: TGTGCCAGCAGCTACCCCGGGACACCTCGGCCGTACTTC. It translates to CASSYPGTPRPYF.

A word on this clonotype: A read error may account for a junction end that differs from germline. The chain joins TRBV6-2 or TRBV6-3 to TRBJ2-1; 13 bases fit TRBD2. This CDR3 contains 13 residues. Germline V lookup: CDR1 MNHEY, CDR2 SVGEGT. CDR3 residues: CAGSSTSGGTQFF. Here the CDR3 DNA reads TGTGCCGGCAGTTCGACTAGCGGGGGGACGCAGTTCTTC.

V usage is TRBV24-1 and J usage is TRBJ2-5; 9 nucleotides agree with TRBD1. The CDR3 covers 17 residues. In germline, CDR1 is KGHDR, CDR2 SFDVKD. The junction had 11 bases not matched to a gene; V was cut back by 4 bases and J by 3 bases. CDR3 in DNA: TGTGCCACCAGTGAGCATGCCTCAACAGGGGGCGAAGAGACCCAGTACTTC. It yields the protein CATSEHASTGGEETQYF.

Concerning this clonotype: At one end, the junction sequence differs from germline, possibly due to a read error. The chain combines TRBV5-1 with TRBJ2-4; 9 nucleotides agree with TRBD1. CDR3 length: 16 amino acids. The germline V gene has CDR1 SGHRS and CDR2 YFSETQ. CDR3 protein: CTSTYDGTGNKNIQYF. The DNA of the CDR3 is TGCACCAGCACCTACGATGGGACAGGGAACAAAAACATTCAGTACTTC. Full variable domain (missing parts from reference TRBV5-1 and TRBJ2-4): KAGVTQTPRYLIKTRGQQVTLSCSPISGHRSVSWYQQTPGQGLQFLFEYFSETQRNKGNFPGRFSGRQFSNSRSEMNVSTLELGDSALYLCTSTYDGTGNKNIQYFGAGTRLSVL.

The chain couples TRBV4-1 to TRBJ2-1; perhaps TRBD2 as D (6 bases). V dropped 2 bases and J dropped 0 bases, with 17 bases sitting between them. There are 18 residues in the CDR3. CDR1 is MGHRA and CDR2 is YSYEKL in the germline V gene. Written as DNA, the CDR3 is TGCGCCAGCAGCCAACTTATCGGGACTCTAAGCTCCTACAATGAGCAGTTCTTC. Protein sequence: CASSQLIGTLSSYNEQFF.

This clonotype has a handful of counts. The CDR3 region has the DNA TGTGCCAGCAGTGAGGAGGGGGATCAGCCCCAGCATTTT. Its translation is CASSEEGDQPQHF. V gene TRBV6-1 combines with J gene TRBJ1-5; a weak D match, TRBD1 (6 bases). V was shortened by 3 bases and J by 5 bases, with 8 bases between the two germline ends. Germline CDR1 and CDR2: MNHNS and SASEGT. The length of the CDR3 is 13 residues.

The gene calls are TRBV5-6 and TRBJ2-5, with 9 positions matching TRBD1. TRBJ2-7 explains the end of the DNA better; the J call may be wrong. Germline values: CDR1 SGHDT, CDR2 YYEEEE. The CDR3 has 14 residues. The CDR3 sequence: CASSGTGTQDEQYF. The CDR3 DNA follows: TGTGCCAGCAGCGGGACAGGGACTCAGGACGAGCAGTACTTC.

V and J are TRBV7-2 and TRBJ2-3, with a possible D match to TRBD2 (5 bases). Per germline, CDR1 SGHTA and CDR2 FQGNSA. The V and J ends lost 0 bases and 4 bases respectively, with 11 bases between them. The CDR3 consists of 15 residues. The CDR3 sequence is CASSLASGSPDTQYF. The CDR3 DNA reads as TGTGCCAGCAGCTTAGCTTCGGGATCCCCAGATACGCAGTATTTT.

The V gene is TRBV28, the J gene TRBJ2-1; 7 bases align to TRBD2. V shed 3 bases and J 4 bases; nucleotides not matched to a gene: 3. The CDR3 has 14 residues. CDR1 and CDR2 from the germline V gene are MDHEN and SYDVKM. The CDR3 loop is CASSFWGGYNEQFF. DNA of the CDR3: TGTGCCAGCAGTTTCTGGGGGGGGTACAATGAGCAGTTCTTC. Full variable domain (missing parts from reference TRBV28 and TRBJ2-1): DVKVTQSSRYLVKRTGEKVFLECVQDMDHENMFWYRQDPGLGLRLIYFSYDVKMKEKGDIPEGYSVSREKKERFSLILESASTNQTSMYLCASSFWGGYNEQFFGPGTRLTVL.

This chain uses TRBV24-1 with TRBJ2-3, with 9 bases identical to TRBD1. CDR1 and CDR2 from the germline V gene are KGHDR and SFDVKD. The CDR3 spans 19 residues. V dropped 5 bases and J dropped 7; count of bases not matched to a gene: 21. CDR3 sequence reads: CATSGPEEGGTGFVYTQYF. The CDR3 nucleotides read TGTGCCACCAGTGGTCCCGAGGAGGGGGGGACAGGGTTCGTATATACGCAGTATTTT.

Regarding this clonotype: A junction boundary mismatches the germline segment, possibly from a read error. The chain has TRBV15 and TRBJ2-7; the D gene could be TRBD1 or TRBD2 (5 bases each). The CDR3 is made up of 16 amino acids. Germline assignment: CDR1 LNHNV and CDR2 YYDKDF (reference sequence). In nucleotides, the CDR3 is TGTACCACCAGCAGAGATCTTAGGGGAGCTCTTGACGAGCAGTACTTC. Protein: CTTSRDLRGALDEQYF.